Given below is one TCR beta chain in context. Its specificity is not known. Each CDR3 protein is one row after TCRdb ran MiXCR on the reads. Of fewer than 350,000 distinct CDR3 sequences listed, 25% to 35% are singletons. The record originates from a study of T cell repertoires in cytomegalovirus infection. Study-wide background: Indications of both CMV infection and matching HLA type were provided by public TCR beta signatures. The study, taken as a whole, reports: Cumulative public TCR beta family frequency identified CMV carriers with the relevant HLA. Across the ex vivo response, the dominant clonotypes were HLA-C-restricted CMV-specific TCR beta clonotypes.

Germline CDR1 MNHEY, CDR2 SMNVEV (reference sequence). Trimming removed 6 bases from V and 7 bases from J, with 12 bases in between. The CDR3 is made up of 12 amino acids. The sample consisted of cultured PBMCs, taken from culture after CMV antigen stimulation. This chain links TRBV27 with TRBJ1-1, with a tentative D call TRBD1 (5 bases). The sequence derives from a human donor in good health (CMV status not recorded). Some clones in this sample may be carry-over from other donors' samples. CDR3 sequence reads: CASSRGANEAFF. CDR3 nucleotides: TGTGCCAGCAGCCGAGGGGCCAATGAAGCTTTCTTT.